These T cell receptor beta chains were read from a single sample in a study of immune evolution from preneoplasia to lung adenocarcinoma. The data were produced by immunoSEQ multiplex PCR, yet TCRdb's version contains in-frame clones alone and is incomplete. This sample has some 15,000 clones, with roughly 80% found just once. What was sequenced was FFPE minimally invasive lung adenocarcinoma tissue. Receptors originate from a person between 65 and 79 years old with lung adenocarcinoma. Each CDR3 is given with its conserved first and last residue. Fields, in order: V gene, J gene, D gene, clone size, CDR3 DNA, CDR3 protein. A D gene is named only where the DNA matches it firmly. Expanded clones get a size class; other rows say once, few or many, or leave the size out.

v_call: TRBV7-9; j_call: TRBJ2-4; d_call: .; clone_size: medium-sized; cdr3_nt: TGTGCCAGCAGCTTAGGAGGGCTTGGAAGGCGGAACATTCAGTACTTC; cdr3_aa: CASSLGGLGRRNIQYF
v_call: TRBV28; j_call: TRBJ2-2; d_call: .; clone_size: .; cdr3_nt: TGTGCCAGCAGTTTAGGCAGCTCGAACACCGGGGAGCTGTTTTTT; cdr3_aa: CASSLGSSNTGELFF
v_call: TRBV18; j_call: TRBJ2-3; d_call: TRBD2; clone_size: few; cdr3_nt: TGTGCCAGCTCACCGATAGCGGGAACAGATACGCAGTATTTT; cdr3_aa: CASSPIAGTDTQYF
v_call: TRBV6-6; j_call: TRBJ1-5; d_call: TRBD1; clone_size: .; cdr3_nt: TGTGCCAGCAGTTACTCGGGGACAGAGAATCAGCCCCAGCATTTT; cdr3_aa: CASSYSGTENQPQHF
v_call: TRBV7-9; j_call: TRBJ2-1; d_call: .; clone_size: .; cdr3_nt: TGTGCCAGCAGTCAGGTTTACAATGAGCAGTTCTTC; cdr3_aa: CASSQVYNEQFF
v_call: TRBV9; j_call: TRBJ2-1; d_call: TRBD2; clone_size: once; cdr3_nt: TGTGCCAGCAGCGTAGCGGGAGGTGTGGGGAATGAGCAGTTCTTC; cdr3_aa: CASSVAGGVGNEQFF
v_call: TRBV12-5; j_call: TRBJ2-7; d_call: TRBD1; clone_size: .; cdr3_nt: TGTGCTAGCGGACAGGCCTCCTACGAGCAGTACTTC; cdr3_aa: CASGQASYEQYF
v_call: TRBV7-9; j_call: TRBJ2-1; d_call: .; clone_size: .; cdr3_nt: TGTGCCAGCGAGAGGGGTGATGAGCAGTTCTTC; cdr3_aa: CASERGDEQFF
v_call: TRBV19; j_call: TRBJ1-1; d_call: .; clone_size: .; cdr3_nt: TGTGCCAGTAGTAAAAGGACAGAAAGGAACACTGAAGCTTTCTTT; cdr3_aa: CASSKRTERNTEAFF
v_call: TRBV5-5; j_call: TRBJ1-1; d_call: .; clone_size: .; cdr3_nt: TGTGCCAGCAGCTTGGTTAGATTCACTGAAGTTTTCTTT; cdr3_aa: CASSLVRFTEVFF
v_call: TRBV11-3; j_call: TRBJ1-1; d_call: TRBD1; clone_size: .; cdr3_nt: TGTGCCAGCAGCCCAGGAGGGTCAGGGGGCACTGAAGCTTTCTTT; cdr3_aa: CASSPGGSGGTEAFF
v_call: TRBV30; j_call: TRBJ2-3; d_call: TRBD1; clone_size: .; cdr3_nt: TGTGCCTGGAGTGCAACCACGCGGGGAATCGGACAGGGTTTCGCAGATACGCAGTATTTT; cdr3_aa: CAWSATTRGIGQGFADTQYF
v_call: TRBV28; j_call: TRBJ1-4; d_call: .; clone_size: .; cdr3_nt: TGTGCCAGCAGCCGGGGGCAAATGGAAAAACTGTTTTTT; cdr3_aa: CASSRGQMEKLFF
v_call: TRBV30; j_call: TRBJ2-1; d_call: TRBD2; clone_size: .; cdr3_nt: TGTGCCTGGAGTGTACAACTAGCGGGAGTTCACAATGAGCAGTTCTTC; cdr3_aa: CAWSVQLAGVHNEQFF
v_call: TRBV18; j_call: TRBJ2-5; d_call: .; clone_size: .; cdr3_nt: TGTGCCAGCTCACCGCTCAGGGGAGAGGGAGAGACCCAGTACTTC; cdr3_aa: CASSPLRGEGETQYF
v_call: TRBV5-6; j_call: TRBJ2-1; d_call: .; clone_size: few; cdr3_nt: TGTGCCAGCAGCTTGGGGTGGGGATCCTACAATGAGCAGTTCTTC; cdr3_aa: CASSLGWGSYNEQFF
v_call: TRBV6-6; j_call: TRBJ1-2; d_call: .; clone_size: .; cdr3_nt: TGTGCCAGCGGGGGACTGGGAGGGTATGGCTACACCTTC; cdr3_aa: CASGGLGGYGYTF
v_call: TRBV28; j_call: TRBJ1-1; d_call: .; clone_size: .; cdr3_nt: TGTGCCAGCAGTTTGCAGGGGATATCGGGGACTGAAGCTTTCTTT; cdr3_aa: CASSLQGISGTEAFF
v_call: TRBV9; j_call: TRBJ1-4; d_call: .; clone_size: .; cdr3_nt: TGTGCCAGCAGCTTTAGGGGGGCAACTAATGAAAAACTGTTTTTT; cdr3_aa: CASSFRGATNEKLFF
v_call: TRBV30; j_call: TRBJ1-1; d_call: .; clone_size: .; cdr3_nt: TGTGCCTGGAGTGCGGACGCCGGGAACACTGAAGCTTTCTTT; cdr3_aa: CAWSADAGNTEAFF
v_call: TRBV7-2; j_call: TRBJ1-2; d_call: .; clone_size: once; cdr3_nt: TGTGCCAGCAGCTTAGTTATACGGAACTATGGCTACACCTTC; cdr3_aa: CASSLVIRNYGYTF
v_call: TRBV5-1; j_call: TRBJ1-1; d_call: .; clone_size: .; cdr3_nt: TGCGCCAGCAGAGACGAGGGAGTCACGCCTGAAGCTTTCTTT; cdr3_aa: CASRDEGVTPEAFF
v_call: TRBV5-6; j_call: TRBJ2-5; d_call: .; clone_size: .; cdr3_nt: TGTGCCAGCAGCTTGGGGACTCAAAATAAGTACTTC; cdr3_aa: CASSLGTQNKYF
v_call: TRBV28; j_call: TRBJ1-4; d_call: .; clone_size: .; cdr3_nt: TGTGCCAGCAGTGCCCGGGACGTGAATGAAAAACTGTTTTTT; cdr3_aa: CASSARDVNEKLFF
v_call: TRBV27; j_call: TRBJ2-7; d_call: TRBD1; clone_size: .; cdr3_nt: TGTGCCAGCAGTCGTTGGGGGGACAGGGGCGATGAGCAGTACTTC; cdr3_aa: CASSRWGDRGDEQYF
v_call: TRBV29-1; j_call: TRBJ1-2; d_call: .; clone_size: .; cdr3_nt: TGCAGCGTTGGACCGACGGAGGGGGAGGAAGGCTACACCTTC; cdr3_aa: CSVGPTEGEEGYTF
v_call: TRBV7-2; j_call: TRBJ2-7; d_call: .; clone_size: .; cdr3_nt: TGTGCCAGCAGCTTAATCCGGGGCCCTACCTACGAGCAGTACTTC; cdr3_aa: CASSLIRGPTYEQYF
v_call: TRBV14; j_call: TRBJ2-1; d_call: .; clone_size: .; cdr3_nt: TGTGCCAGCAGCCCGGACCTACTCCCGGGAAATGAGCAGTTCTTC; cdr3_aa: CASSPDLLPGNEQFF
v_call: TRBV10-3; j_call: TRBJ2-5; d_call: .; clone_size: .; cdr3_nt: TGTGCCATCAGTGACACAGATTCAGAGACCCAGTACTTC; cdr3_aa: CAISDTDSETQYF
v_call: TRBV11-3; j_call: TRBJ2-5; d_call: .; clone_size: .; cdr3_nt: TGTGCCAGCAGCTTAGCAGAGGGCGCCGAGACCCAGTACTTC; cdr3_aa: CASSLAEGAETQYF
v_call: TRBV11-2; j_call: TRBJ2-1; d_call: .; clone_size: .; cdr3_nt: TGTGCCAGCAGCTTGTCCGAGGGCCACAATGAGCAGTTCTTC; cdr3_aa: CASSLSEGHNEQFF
v_call: TRBV28; j_call: TRBJ1-1; d_call: TRBD1; clone_size: .; cdr3_nt: TGTGCCAGCAGGTCGGGACAGGGGACTACTGAAGCTTTCTTT; cdr3_aa: CASRSGQGTTEAFF
v_call: TRBV9; j_call: TRBJ2-1; d_call: .; clone_size: .; cdr3_nt: TGTGCCAGCAGCGGAGAACGCGGTGAGCAGTTCTTC; cdr3_aa: CASSGERGEQFF
v_call: TRBV19; j_call: TRBJ1-2; d_call: .; clone_size: once; cdr3_nt: TGTGCCAGTAGTATGGCGGGGGCAGATACTAACTATGGCTACACCTTC; cdr3_aa: CASSMAGADTNYGYTF
v_call: TRBV29-1; j_call: TRBJ2-2; d_call: .; clone_size: .; cdr3_nt: TGCAGCGTTCCCGGGACGGCTAACACCGGGGAGCTGTTTTTT; cdr3_aa: CSVPGTANTGELFF
v_call: TRBV7-8; j_call: TRBJ2-1; d_call: TRBD1; clone_size: .; cdr3_nt: TGTGCCAGCAGCTTAGCTACGGGACAGAACAATGAGCAGTTCTTC; cdr3_aa: CASSLATGQNNEQFF
v_call: TRBV6-5; j_call: TRBJ1-5; d_call: .; clone_size: .; cdr3_nt: TGTGCCAGCAGTACAAGACAGACGTATCAGCCCCAGCATTTT; cdr3_aa: CASSTRQTYQPQHF
v_call: TRBV5-1; j_call: TRBJ2-3; d_call: .; clone_size: .; cdr3_nt: TGCGCCAGCAGCGTGGGGGGTTACACAGATACGCAGTATTTT; cdr3_aa: CASSVGGYTDTQYF
v_call: TRBV2; j_call: TRBJ2-1; d_call: .; clone_size: .; cdr3_nt: TGTGCCAGCACTAGGGACCTGGATGAGCAGTTCTTC; cdr3_aa: CASTRDLDEQFF
v_call: TRBV28; j_call: TRBJ2-7; d_call: TRBD2; clone_size: .; cdr3_nt: TGTGCCAGCAGTCCCGGGACTAGCGGGAGTTACGAGCAGTACTTC; cdr3_aa: CASSPGTSGSYEQYF
v_call: TRBV5-6; j_call: TRBJ1-6; d_call: .; clone_size: .; cdr3_nt: TGTGCCAGCAGCTTGGATCAGAGCTCCTATAATTCACCCCTCCACTTT; cdr3_aa: CASSLDQSSYNSPLHF
v_call: TRBV2; j_call: TRBJ2-1; d_call: .; clone_size: large; cdr3_nt: TGTGCCAGCACCAGACTCAACAATGAGCAGTTCTTC; cdr3_aa: CASTRLNNEQFF
v_call: TRBV30; j_call: TRBJ1-1; d_call: .; clone_size: .; cdr3_nt: TGTGCCTGGAGGGTGGGTTTGAACACTGAAGCTTTCTTT; cdr3_aa: CAWRVGLNTEAFF
v_call: TRBV19; j_call: TRBJ2-1; d_call: TRBD1; clone_size: few; cdr3_nt: TGTGCCAGTAGTACTACCGGGACAGGGTTGCCCAATGAGCAGTTCTTC; cdr3_aa: CASSTTGTGLPNEQFF
v_call: TRBV21-1; j_call: TRBJ2-3; d_call: .; clone_size: .; cdr3_nt: TGTGCCAGCAGCAAAGAGCTAGGGGTGGGCACAGATACGCAGTATTTT; cdr3_aa: CASSKELGVGTDTQYF
v_call: TRBV11-2; j_call: TRBJ2-1; d_call: TRBD1; clone_size: .; cdr3_nt: TGTGCCAGCAGCTTATCCCCCGGGACAGGGCACAATGAGCAGTTCTTC; cdr3_aa: CASSLSPGTGHNEQFF
v_call: TRBV6-1; j_call: TRBJ1-1; d_call: .; clone_size: .; cdr3_nt: TGTGCCAGCAGTGAAGAAGGTTTTCGGGGCACTGAAGCTTTCTTT; cdr3_aa: CASSEEGFRGTEAFF
v_call: TRBV2; j_call: TRBJ2-7; d_call: .; clone_size: .; cdr3_nt: TGTGCCAGCAGTGAGGGGGGGGCTCTTGACGAGCAGTACTTC; cdr3_aa: CASSEGGALDEQYF